The entry below describes one T cell receptor beta chain. Germline-derived CDR1 and CDR2 are SGHVS and FNYEAQ. This CDR3 region has 15 residues. Trimming at V came to 6 bases and at J to 5 bases, leaving 7 bases not matched to a gene. This sample was included in a study of blood T cell repertoires in COVID-19. This table comes from immunoSEQ multiplex PCR, and its TCRdb copy is limited to in-frame clones, with some not included. Of about 160,000 clones detected, roughly 84% appear once; the ten largest clones hold roughly a tenth. The sequence was collected from a woman at least 80 years old with active or convalescent COVID-19. The chain combines TRBV7-6 with TRBJ2-2, with 9 bases aligning to TRBD2. The source material was peripheral blood. CDR3 DNA: TGTGCCAGCAGTCGACTAGCGGACCTAACCGGGGAGCTGTTTTTT. Translated, it gives CASSRLADLTGELFF.